This T cell receptor beta chain appears in the sequencing data of a study of blood T cell repertoires in COVID-19. Overall study context: Sample material is recorded as cDNA or gDNA derived from T cells, B-cell-depleted T cells, or PBMCs.

Original data processing: Nucleated cell number was recorded as an estimate derived from reference gene primer amplification. Only in-frame clones appear in the TCRdb table, and some are missing; sequencing was by immunoSEQ multiplex PCR. V, J and clone size reflect that table, while D and trimming were determined from the DNA. This sample has 150,000 to 200,000 clones, with around four fifths found just once. The CDR3 is 13 amino acids. Germline V lookup: CDR1 MDHEN, CDR2 SYDVKM. The V and J ends lost 8 bases and 6 bases, in that order; junction bases with no gene match: 7. Seattle cases were enrolled at active infection and followed longitudinally.

Sample: peripheral blood. The V call is TRBV28, the J call TRBJ1-5, with 7 bases that match TRBD1. The TCR originated in a woman aged 70-85 years with COVID-19, enrolled during active disease. Written as DNA, the CDR3 is TGTGCCAGCTCGAGAGGGGGCACTCAGCCCCAGCATTTT. Its translation: CASSRGGTQPQHF.